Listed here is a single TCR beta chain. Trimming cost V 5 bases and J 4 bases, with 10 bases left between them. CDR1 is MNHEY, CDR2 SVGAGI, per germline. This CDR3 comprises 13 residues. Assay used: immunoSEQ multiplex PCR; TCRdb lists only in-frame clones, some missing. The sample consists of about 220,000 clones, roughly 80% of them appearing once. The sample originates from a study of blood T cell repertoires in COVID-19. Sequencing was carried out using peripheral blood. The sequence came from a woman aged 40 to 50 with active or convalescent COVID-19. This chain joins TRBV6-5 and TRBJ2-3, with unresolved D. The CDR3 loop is CASSKNTPDTQYF. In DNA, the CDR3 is TGTGCCAGCAGTAAAAATACACCAGATACGCAGTATTTT.